These T cell receptor beta chains were read from a single sample in a study of cytomegalovirus exposure and HLA in healthy donors. The data were produced by immunoSEQ multiplex PCR, yet TCRdb's version contains in-frame clones alone and is incomplete. Of 85,000 to 100,000 clones in the sample, around 77% were seen once. What was sequenced was PBMCs. All receptors come from a man between 50 and 59 years old in good health and CMV-seropositive. Both conserved end residues are trimmed from each CDR3. A D gene is named only where the DNA matches it firmly.

TRBJ2-2,TRBV4-3,15,TRBD1,ASSQARQGGNTGELF
TRBJ1-5,TRBV7-8,11,NA,ASSLQGNQPQH
TRBJ1-3,TRBV27,13,NA,ASSPNRDTRNTIY
TRBJ1-4,TRBV19,9,TRBD1,ASSGQGDRF
TRBJ1-5,TRBV7-8,14,TRBD1,ASSLIVGQAPQPQH
TRBJ2-3,TRBV4-3,11,NA,ASSQDIADTQY
TRBJ1-6,TRBV10-3,11,TRBD1,AVQTGEHSPLH
TRBJ1-1,TRBV19,11,NA,ASRKTENTEAF
TRBJ2-3,TRBV5-6,10,NA,ASSSGVDTQY
TRBJ2-3,TRBV19,13,TRBD2,ASSSSGGLTDTQY
TRBJ2-1,TRBV28,13,TRBD2,ASNRLAGAYNEQF
TRBJ1-1,TRBV6-4,11,TRBD1,ASRRTGGVEAF
TRBJ1-1,TRBV27,13,NA,ASSLSASLNTEAF
TRBJ1-1,TRBV7-3,12,TRBD1,ASSHPDRGTEAF
TRBJ2-5,TRBV7-2,10,TRBD2,ASGMGGETQY
TRBJ1-1,TRBV5-5,11,NA,ASSLGANTEAF
TRBJ1-2,TRBV4-1,14,NA,ASSQVGGAPENGYT